Listed below are T cell receptor beta chains from one sample, sequenced in a study of T cells after yellow fever vaccination. TCRdb processed the 5' RACE reads anew with MiXCR; each CDR3 protein has one entry. The table includes some 600,000 distinct CDR3 sequences, more than 9% detected once. Sequences were derived from PBMCs, sampled on the day of the yellow fever booster vaccination. These receptors were collected from a man aged 25 to 40 who received the YFV17D yellow fever vaccine. CDR3s include the opening cysteine and the closing phenylalanine or tryptophan. D genes are given only for firm matches. The size entry is marked missing in some rows and otherwise reads once, few, many or a size class.

J: TRBJ2-3; D: .; V: TRBV6-5; size: .; CDR3: CASSYSGAQTQYF; DNA: TGTGCCAGCAGTTACTCCGGGGCCCAGACGCAGTATTTT
J: TRBJ2-3; D: .; V: TRBV12-3/TRBV12-4; size: few; CDR3: CASRELGANTQYF; DNA: TGTGCCAGCAGAGAATTGGGAGCTAATACGCAGTATTTT
J: TRBJ2-7; D: .; V: TRBV7-2; size: .; CDR3: CASTRQPGGEQYF; DNA: TGTGCCAGCACGAGACAGCCCGGGGGCGAGCAGTACTTC
J: TRBJ2-5; D: .; V: TRBV12-3/TRBV12-4; size: .; CDR3: CASRSGTLQETQYF; DNA: TGTGCCAGCAGGTCCGGGACCCTTCAAGAGACCCAGTACTTC
J: TRBJ2-1; D: .; V: TRBV7-7; size: many; CDR3: CASSPLPGGISNEQFF; DNA: TGTGCTAGCAGCCCCCTGCCCGGCGGGATTAGCAATGAGCAGTTCTTC
J: TRBJ2-1; D: TRBD2; V: TRBV5-1; size: .; CDR3: CASWGAGGSNEQFF; DNA: TGCGCCAGCTGGGGAGCGGGAGGATCCAATGAGCAGTTCTTC
J: TRBJ1-2; D: .; V: TRBV21-1; size: few; CDR3: CASSKKGQAEYGYTF; DNA: TGTGCCAGCAGCAAAAAGGGGCAGGCAGAGTATGGCTACACCTTC
J: TRBJ1-4; D: .; V: TRBV5-1; size: .; CDR3: CASSLDAPSKLFF; DNA: TGCGCCAGCAGCTTGGACGCCCCTAGTAAACTGTTTTTT
J: TRBJ2-7; D: .; V: TRBV25-1; size: few; CDR3: CASTSTGLSEQYF; DNA: TGTGCCAGCACCTCGACAGGCCTCTCCGAGCAGTACTTC
J: TRBJ2-2; D: TRBD2; V: TRBV7-9; size: .; CDR3: CASSFAGLAGVSGELFF; DNA: TGTGCCAGCAGCTTCGCGGGACTAGCGGGAGTGAGCGGGGAGCTGTTTTTT
J: TRBJ2-7; D: TRBD2; V: TRBV20-1; size: .; CDR3: CSASGRARGEQYF; DNA: TGCAGTGCTAGCGGGAGGGCAAGGGGCGAGCAGTACTTC
J: TRBJ2-1; D: .; V: TRBV7-2; size: many; CDR3: CASSFRELSYNEQFF; DNA: TGTGCCAGCAGCTTCCGGGAGTTATCCTACAATGAGCAGTTCTTC
J: TRBJ1-4; D: TRBD1; V: TRBV6-5; size: .; CDR3: CASSYSTGGEKLFF; DNA: TGTGCCAGCAGTTACTCTACAGGGGGTGAAAAACTGTTTTTT
J: TRBJ1-1; D: TRBD1; V: TRBV19; size: few; CDR3: CASEDRGFWTEAFF; DNA: TGTGCCAGTGAGGACAGGGGATTTTGGACTGAAGCTTTCTTT
J: TRBJ2-7; D: .; V: TRBV15; size: few; CDR3: CATTASRGGYEQYF; DNA: TGTGCCACCACTGCGTCAAGGGGAGGCTACGAGCAGTACTTC